This T cell receptor (beta chain) derives from a study of T-cell reconstitution after alpha-beta-depleted transplantation in children (TCRdb year 2016). About the study as a whole: T-cell immune reconstitution after TCRalphabeta/CD19-depleted allogeneic hematopoietic cell transplantation in children was quantitatively tracked in the study by means of TCR repertoire profiling.

The germline V gene (reference sequence) specifies DFQATT as CDR1 and SNEGSKA as CDR2. The CDR3 goes from the cysteine to the phenylalanine over 14 residues. The retained sequence is limited to the CDR3, 42 bases, with the frame set at the first base. V loses 4 bases at its end and J loses 1 base; junction bases beyond the gene matches: 7. This clonotype was detected only a few times. The specificity of this receptor is unknown. Base qualities are missing; no much larger clone stands one base away. Points the paper makes about the study in general: In some patients, high TCRbeta diversity at day 60 was attributed to recipient T cells and intrathymic progenitors that had survived conditioning. The apparently early alphabetaT-cell count recovery about two months after transplant was reportedly dependent on only several hundred rapidly expanded clones derived from non-depleted graft cells. Over the following months the frequencies of hyperexpanded clones went down, and after one year T-cell counts and TCRbeta diversity were mostly credited to newly produced T cells.

Library preparation used PCR. The reads were generated on an Illumina HiSeq 2500. Molecular barcoding was employed in the preparation of TCR libraries, with unique molecular identifiers being used to normalize TCRbeta repertoire quantification. TCRdb ran its own pipeline on the public reads, namely fastp trimming at Q25 and MiXCR clone calling, and kept in-frame beta chains. For every CDR3 protein sequence, its rows merge into one entry that carries the most common genes and DNA. A total of about 74,000 distinct CDR3 sequences appear in this sample, 13% to 15% of them only once. The ten largest clones take up 27% of the sample. According to the study, the label for this sample's treatment or condition signals: allogeneic hematopoietic cell transplantation with graft depleted of TCRalphabeta T cells and CD19 B cells. TCRalphabeta/CD19-depleted allogeneic hematopoietic cell grafts were given to the transplant recipients, all of whom were children.

The sequence is built from TRBV20-1 and TRBJ2-7; 7 bases in between match TRBD2. This clonotype was sampled from a male patient aged 2-10 years who had a stem cell transplant for acute lymphoblastic leukemia, so the T cells may come from the graft donor. The material sequenced was PBMCs, mostly from graft donor cells, taken 180 days after TCRalphabeta/CD19-depleted stem cell transplant. CDR3 region: CSAKAGSRSYEQYF. The DNA sequence follows: TGCAGTGCTAAAGCGGGAAGTAGGTCCTACGAGCAGTACTTC.